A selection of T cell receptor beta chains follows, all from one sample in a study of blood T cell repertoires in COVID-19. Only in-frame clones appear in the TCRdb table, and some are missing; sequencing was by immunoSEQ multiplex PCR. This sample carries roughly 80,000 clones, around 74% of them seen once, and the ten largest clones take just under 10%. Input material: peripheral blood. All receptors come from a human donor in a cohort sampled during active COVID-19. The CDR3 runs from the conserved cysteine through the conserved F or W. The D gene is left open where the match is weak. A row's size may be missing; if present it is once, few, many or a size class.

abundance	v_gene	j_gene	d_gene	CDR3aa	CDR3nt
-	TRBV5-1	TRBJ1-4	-	CASSREGNEKLFF	TGCGCCAGCAGCCGGGAGGGGAATGAAAAACTGTTTTTT
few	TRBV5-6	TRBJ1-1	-	CASTLTEMNTEAFF	TGTGCCAGCACCTTGACAGAGATGAACACTGAAGCTTTCTTT
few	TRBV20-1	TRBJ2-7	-	CSASGRPVSYEQYF	TGCAGTGCTAGTGGGCGGCCCGTCTCCTACGAGCAGTACTTC
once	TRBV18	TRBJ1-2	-	CASSQTGDGNYGYTF	TGTGCCAGCTCGCAGACAGGAGATGGGAACTATGGCTACACCTTC
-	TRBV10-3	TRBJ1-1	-	CAISTVFSEAFF	TGTGCCATCAGCACGGTCTTTTCTGAAGCTTTCTTT
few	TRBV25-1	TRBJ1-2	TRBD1	CASSEGDRMGYGYTF	TGTGCCAGCAGTGAAGGGGACAGAATGGGGTATGGCTACACCTTC
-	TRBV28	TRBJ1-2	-	CASSPGGTLFTF	TGTGCCAGCAGTCCGGGAGGGACACTTTTCACCTTC
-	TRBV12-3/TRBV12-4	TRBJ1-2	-	CASQRVNYGYTF	TGTGCCAGCCAGCGGGTCAACTATGGCTACACCTTC
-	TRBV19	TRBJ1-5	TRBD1	CASSPGQGGQPQHF	TGTGCCAGTAGTCCGGGACAGGGGGGTCAGCCCCAGCATTTT
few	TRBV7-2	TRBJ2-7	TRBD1	CASSLVRGPHEQYF	TGTGCCAGCAGCTTAGTCAGGGGGCCACACGAGCAGTACTTC
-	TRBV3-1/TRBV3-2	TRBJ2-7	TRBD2	CASSLRLAGTNYEQYF	TGTGCCAGCAGCCTTCGACTAGCGGGGACTAACTACGAGCAGTACTTC
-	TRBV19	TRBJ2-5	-	CASSIRQDQETQYF	TGTGCCAGTAGTATACGCCAGGATCAAGAGACCCAGTACTTC
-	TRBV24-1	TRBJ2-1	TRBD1	CATSDSRTGGDEQFF	TGTGCCACCAGTGATTCCCGGACAGGCGGCGATGAGCAGTTCTTC
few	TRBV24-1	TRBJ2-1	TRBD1	CATSKQGAEQFF	TGTGCCACCAGTAAACAGGGGGCAGAGCAGTTCTTC
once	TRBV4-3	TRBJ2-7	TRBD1	CASSQEGGQGYEQYF	TGCGCCAGCAGCCAAGAAGGGGGCCAGGGGTACGAGCAGTACTTC
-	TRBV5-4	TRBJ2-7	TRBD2	CASSLLPAGGGKYF	TGTGCCAGCAGCTTGCTCCCAGCGGGGGGCGGGAAGTACTTC
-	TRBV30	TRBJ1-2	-	CAWSLGGAGYGYTF	TGTGCCTGGAGTTTAGGAGGGGCCGGGTATGGCTACACCTTC
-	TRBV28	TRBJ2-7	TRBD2	CASSSERGTYEQYF	TGTGCCAGCAGTTCAGAGCGGGGTACCTACGAGCAGTACTTC
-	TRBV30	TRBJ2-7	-	CAWSTGDQGEQYF	TGTGCCTGGAGTACGGGGGACCAGGGAGAGCAGTACTTC
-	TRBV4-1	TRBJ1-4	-	CASSQDRTEATNEKLFF	TGCGCCAGCAGCCAAGATAGGACTGAAGCAACTAATGAAAAACTGTTTTTT
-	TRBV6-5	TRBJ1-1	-	CASSFDREAFF	TGTGCCAGCAGTTTCGACAGAGAAGCTTTCTTT
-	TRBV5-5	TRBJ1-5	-	CASSLGQDQPQHF	TGTGCCAGCAGCTTGGGACAGGATCAGCCCCAGCATTTT
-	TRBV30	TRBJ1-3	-	CAWGLVTIYF	TGTGCCTGGGGCCTTGTCACCATATATTTT
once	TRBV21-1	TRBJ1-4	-	CASSKDRSTNEKLFF	TGTGCCAGCAGCAAAGACAGGTCAACTAATGAAAAACTGTTTTTT
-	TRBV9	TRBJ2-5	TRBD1	CASSVDRWETQYF	TGTGCCAGCAGCGTGGACAGGTGGGAGACCCAGTACTTC
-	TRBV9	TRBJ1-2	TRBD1	CASRDGTGKGYTF	TGTGCCAGCAGGGACGGGACAGGGAAAGGCTACACCTTC
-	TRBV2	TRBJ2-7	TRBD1	CASRARTGGMNEQYF	TGTGCCAGCAGGGCTAGGACAGGGGGCATGAACGAGCAGTACTTC
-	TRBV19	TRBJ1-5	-	CASSKLGEAFQPQHF	TGTGCCAGCTCCAAACTCGGGGAAGCCTTTCAGCCCCAGCATTTT
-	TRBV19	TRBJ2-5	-	CASSIEWAGETQYF	TGTGCCAGTAGTATAGAATGGGCGGGGGAGACCCAGTACTTC
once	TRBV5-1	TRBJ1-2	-	CASSLAENYGYTF	TGCGCCAGCAGCTTGGCAGAAAACTATGGCTACACCTTC
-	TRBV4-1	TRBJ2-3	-	CASSQGTHPSTDTQYF	TGCGCCAGCAGCCAAGGGACTCACCCTAGCACAGATACGCAGTATTTT
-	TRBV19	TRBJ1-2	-	CASNDNLNYGYTF	TGTGCCAGTAATGACAACCTTAACTATGGCTACACCTTC
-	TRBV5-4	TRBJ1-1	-	CASSFEGGSDTEAFF	TGTGCCAGCAGCTTCGAAGGGGGTTCGGACACTGAAGCTTTCTTT
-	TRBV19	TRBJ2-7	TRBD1	CASSITGGLSYEQYF	TGTGCCAGTAGTATCACAGGGGGCCTTTCCTACGAGCAGTACTTC
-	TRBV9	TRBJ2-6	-	CASSVTGHGANVLTF	TGTGCCAGCAGCGTTACAGGACATGGGGCCAACGTCCTGACTTTC
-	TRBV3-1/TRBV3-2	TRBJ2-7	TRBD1	CASSQRGGPYEQYF	TGTGCCAGCAGCCAAAGAGGGGGCCCCTACGAGCAGTACTTC
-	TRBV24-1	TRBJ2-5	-	CATSDKEQETQYF	TGTGCCACCAGTGATAAAGAGCAAGAGACCCAGTACTTC
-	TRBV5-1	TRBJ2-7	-	CASSGALGLTYEQYF	TGCGCCAGCAGCGGGGCCCTGGGGCTCACCTACGAGCAGTACTTC
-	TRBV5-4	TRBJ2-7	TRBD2	CASSFGSGGARSEQYF	TGTGCCAGCAGCTTCGGGAGCGGGGGGGCACGTAGCGAGCAGTACTTC
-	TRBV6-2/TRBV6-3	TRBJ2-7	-	CASSYRGGAAYEQYF	TGTGCCAGCAGTTACCGAGGTGGGGCGGCCTACGAGCAGTACTTC